The next 21 T cell receptor beta chains were all read from a single sample in a study of cytomegalovirus exposure and HLA in healthy donors. Some clones are missing from TCRdb's copy, which holds only in-frame ones; the method was immunoSEQ multiplex PCR. The repertoire holds about 43,000 clones, with 80% to 95% as singletons. Source material: PBMCs. All receptors come from a man aged 18 to 29 in good health and CMV-seronegative.

The V gene is TRBV7-3, the J gene TRBJ1-1; the D is unclear. The CDR3 is 13 amino acids. Per the germline V gene, CDR1 is SGHTA and CDR2 is FQGTGA. Trimming cost V 5 bases and J 5 bases, with 12 bases left between them. The CDR3 coding sequence is TGTGCCAGCAGCCAAAATGCGGTGACTGAAGCTTTCTTT. This gives the protein CASSQNAVTEAFF.

This clone was seen a single time. The rearrangement links TRBV25-1 to TRBJ1-1; D unresolved. Trimming took off 5 bases at V and 3 bases at J, with 4 bases between the two ends. The CDR3 length is 11 residues. In germline, CDR1 is MGHDK, CDR2 SYGVNS. The CDR3 spells CASSTYTEAFF. In DNA, the CDR3 is TGTGCCAGCAGTACTTACACTGAAGCTTTCTTT.

This chain connects TRBV7-6 to TRBJ2-3, with 8 nucleotides matching TRBD2. In germline, CDR1 is SGHVS, CDR2 FNYEAQ. There are 16 residues in the CDR3. J was trimmed by 4 bases and V by 0 bases; bases with no gene match: 6. The CDR3 spells CASSLATGGRADTQYF. The CDR3 DNA is TGTGCCAGCAGCTTAGCAACGGGGGGGCGCGCAGATACGCAGTATTTT.

The chain couples TRBV5-4 to TRBJ1-1, with TRBD1 matching 11 bases. The CDR3 sequence is 17 residues long. The germline CDR1 and CDR2 sequences are SGHNT and YYREEE (reference sequence). Germline trimming cut 0 bases from V and 0 bases from J; bases unmatched to any gene: 4. CDR3 DNA: TGTGCCAGCAGCTTGGGGGACAGGGGGACCATGAACACTGAAGCTTTCTTT. Residues: CASSLGDRGTMNTEAFF.

This clone appeared once. This chain connects TRBV10-3 to TRBJ2-1; 9 nucleotides line up with TRBD2. The germline gives CDR1 ENHRY, CDR2 SYGVKD. The CDR3 length is 14 residues. V was pared by 5 bases and J by 6 bases, with 5 bases of the junction left unmatched. Here the CDR3 DNA reads TGTGCCATCAGTCGACAGCGGGGGGTCAATGAGCAGTTCTTC. Its protein is CAISRQRGVNEQFF.

V is TRBV6-5 and J is TRBJ1-1, with 10 bases fitting TRBD1. The V gene's germline CDR1 is MNHEY and CDR2 SVGAGI. The V gene end was trimmed by 5 bases and the J gene end by 1 base; junction bases not matched to a gene: 4. The length of the CDR3 is 15 residues. Written as DNA, the CDR3 is TGTGCCAGCAGTCTTAGGGACAGGGGGAACACTGAAGCTTTCTTT. Translation: CASSLRDRGNTEAFF.

This sequence joins TRBV5-6 and TRBJ2-2, with 8 bases lining up with TRBD1. The junction had 7 bases not matched to a gene; V was cut back by 0 bases and J by 6 bases. In germline, CDR1 is SGHDT, CDR2 YYEEEE. This CDR3 region has 16 residues. The CDR3 coding sequence is TGTGCCAGCAGCTTGGCTCAGGGGGCAATCGCCGGGGAGCTGTTTTTT. It translates to CASSLAQGAIAGELFF.

This chain joins TRBV7-2 and TRBJ2-5, with a possible D match to TRBD1 (5 bases). The V end lost 5 bases, the J end lost 0 bases, and 10 bases lay between the germline ends. This CDR3 has 14 amino acids. Germline CDR1 reads SGHTA; CDR2 reads FQGNSA. The CDR3 is CASSPGSYQETQYF. CDR3 DNA sequence: TGTGCCAGCAGCCCAGGGTCGTACCAAGAGACCCAGTACTTC.

The chain links TRBV6-1 to TRBJ1-2; no definite D call. Germline V gene lookup returns CDR1 MNHNS and CDR2 SASEGT. This CDR3 comprises 15 residues. V gave up 2 bases and J gave up 8 bases, with 18 bases separating them. The CDR3 protein is CASSETQPGEEGYTF. The DNA for the CDR3 is TGTGCCAGCAGTGAAACTCAGCCGGGAGAGGAAGGCTACACCTTC.

This CDR3 reads CASSHRSQNSNTGELFF. The CDR3 region has the DNA TGCGCCAGCAGCCACAGGTCACAGAACTCGAACACCGGGGAGCTGTTTTTT. The rearrangement uses TRBV5-1 and TRBJ2-2, with a possible D match to TRBD1 (5 bases). CDR1 is SGHRS, CDR2 YFSETQ, per germline. The CDR3 consists of 17 residues. V lost 4 bases and J lost 0, with 16 bases in between.

V is TRBV4-1 and J is TRBJ2-1; 11 nucleotides match TRBD2. The CDR3 totals 17 residues. Germline V lookup: CDR1 MGHRA, CDR2 YSYEKL. With 5 bases clipped from V and 6 bases from J, the junction kept 12 bases outside the gene matches. CDR3 nucleotides: TGCGCCAGCAGCAAACTAGTCACTAGCGGGAGTGGCAATGAGCAGTTCTTC. Translated, it gives CASSKLVTSGSGNEQFF.

The rearrangement uses TRBV19 and TRBJ1-5; tentative D call: TRBD1 (6 bases). Looked up from germline, CDR1 is LNHDA and CDR2 is SQIVND (reference sequence). The CDR3 consists of 15 residues. The V end was cut by 4 bases, the J end by 5 bases, with 15 bases between. As DNA, the CDR3 is TGTGCCAGTAGTACCCGCGGGGGCCAGGATCAGCCCCAGCATTTT. It encodes CASSTRGGQDQPQHF.

The chain is built from TRBV7-9 and TRBJ1-1, with D uncertain. CDR3 length: 13 residues. Deletions cut 7 bases from V and 1 base from J, with 10 bases between. Germline V gene lookup returns CDR1 SEHNR and CDR2 FQNEAQ (reference sequence). The CDR3 spells CASTPGSNTEAFF. CDR3 bases: TGTGCCAGCACCCCAGGTTCGAACACTGAAGCTTTCTTT.

J is TRBJ2-1 and V is TRBV29-1; possible D gene TRBD1, 8 bases. This CDR3 region has 13 residues. In germline, CDR1 is SQVTM, CDR2 ANQGSEA. Trimming removed 6 bases at V and 9 bases at J, with 18 bases between. CDR3 DNA: TGCAGCGTCCAAACAGGGGGGGCGCGTGAGCAGTTCTTC. This sequence encodes CSVQTGGAREQFF.

This rearrangement joins TRBV15 to TRBJ1-5; tentative D call: TRBD1 (6 bases). In germline, CDR1 is LNHNV, CDR2 YYDKDF (reference sequence). Trimming took off 4 bases at V and 7 bases at J, with 14 bases between the two ends. The CDR3 is 14 amino acids. As DNA, the CDR3 is TGTGCCACCAGCAACCAGGGGTTTGGCCAGCCCCAGCATTTT. Translation gives CATSNQGFGQPQHF. Drawing the rest from reference TRBV15 and TRBJ1-5, the complete variable domain is DAMVIQNPRYQVTQFGKPVTLSCSQTLNHNVMYWYQQKSSQAPKLLFHYYDKDFNNEADTPDNFQSRRPNTSFCFLDIRSPGLGDTAMYLCATSNQGFGQPQHFGDGTRLSIL.

The chain links TRBV7-2 to TRBJ2-3; TRBD2 matches 11 bases. Germline V gene data show CDR1 as SGHTA and CDR2 as FQGNSA. The CDR3 contains 17 residues. Trimming at V came to 1 base and at J to 6 bases, leaving 9 bases not matched to a gene. CDR3 nucleotides: TGTGCCAGCAGCTTAGTAGGTAGCGGGGGGGGCCCGGATACGCAGTATTTT. Translated: CASSLVGSGGGPDTQYF.

The J gene is TRBJ2-5, the V gene TRBV7-2; 7 nucleotides line up with TRBD1. The V gene end was trimmed by 0 bases and the J gene end by 3 bases; junction bases not matched to a gene: 1. This CDR3 is 14 amino acids long. Germline assignment: CDR1 SGHTA and CDR2 FQGNSA. The CDR3 region is CASSLATGEETQYF. CDR3 nucleotides: TGTGCCAGCAGCTTAGCAACAGGGGAAGAGACCCAGTACTTC.

The chain joins TRBV4-2 to TRBJ2-1, with TRBD1 as a possible D gene (6 bases). The length of the CDR3 is 14 residues. Trimming stripped 4 bases from V and 4 bases from J, with 11 bases between. In germline, CDR1 is LGHNA, CDR2 YNFKEQ. Here the CDR3 reads CASSLWTEYNEQFF. CDR3 sequence (DNA): TGTGCCAGCAGCCTATGGACAGAGTACAATGAGCAGTTCTTC.

This clone turned up a few times. The chain combines TRBV7-6 with TRBJ2-3; TRBD2 matches at 11 bases. J was trimmed by 3 bases and V by 4 bases; bases with no gene match: 3. The CDR3 has 15 amino acids. Per germline, CDR1 SGHVS and CDR2 FNYEAQ. CDR3 protein: CASSSGTSGTDTQYF. The CDR3 bases are TGTGCCAGCAGCTCGGGGACTAGCGGAACAGATACGCAGTATTTT.

This chain's CDR3 is CASSPPGSYEQYF. DNA of the CDR3: TGTGCCAGCTCACCTCCCGGGTCCTACGAGCAGTACTTC. The chain uses TRBV18 and TRBJ2-7, with D hard to call. CDR1 is KGHSH and CDR2 is LQKENI in the germline V gene. Trimming left V 3 bases short and J 1 base short, with 7 bases between. The CDR3 is made up of 13 amino acids.

The J gene is TRBJ2-1, the V gene TRBV28; the D gene is possibly TRBD2 (6 bases). Trimming shortened V by 6 bases and J by 0 bases, and 24 bases separated the two germline ends. Germline CDR1 MDHEN, CDR2 SYDVKM. This CDR3 spans 19 amino acids. The CDR3 DNA follows: TGTGCCAGCAGCTTCTCGATGGAGGGGCCCAGGAGCTCCTACAATGAGCAGTTCTTC. It codes for CASSFSMEGPRSSYNEQFF.